Here is one TCR beta chain with its context. Antigen unknown. The data belong to a study of cytomegalovirus exposure and HLA in healthy donors. This table comes from immunoSEQ multiplex PCR, and its TCRdb copy is limited to in-frame clones, with some not included. Here the sample spans hundreds of thousands of clones, around 90% being singletons. Overall study findings and caveats: First-cohort TCR clusters tended to co-occur in the roughly 130 validation repertoires, a later analysis found. Diagnosis of cytomegalovirus status made by the classifier reportedly showed high specificity and sensitivity. Rarity marked most TCR sequences, yet some public TCRs occurred in many donors. A few of the chains that were CMV-associated were confirmed in vitro to be specific for CMV antigens.

CDR3 length: 15 residues. Trimming pared 5 bases from V and 0 bases from J, leaving 12 bases between. Germline V gene data show CDR1 as MNHEY and CDR2 as SMNVEV (reference sequence). The V call is TRBV27, the J call TRBJ2-3; D is possibly TRBD2 (6 bases). Sequenced material: PBMCs. This sequence was found in a woman under 30 in good health and CMV-seropositive. CDR3: CASSTAGTSTDTQYF. The CDR3 nucleotides are TGTGCCAGCAGTACCGCGGGAACTAGCACAGATACGCAGTATTTT.